Each of the 32 T cell receptor beta chains below was sequenced from the same sample in a study (dated by TCRdb to about 2015). Preparation of the library involved 5' RACE. Sequenced on an Illumina MiSeq. TCRdb's own reprocessing of the public reads used fastp at Q25 and MiXCR and kept productive beta chains. Each CDR3 protein appears once, grouped with its most common genes and DNA. For this sample there are 50,000 to 75,000 distinct CDR3 sequences; about 20% appear just once. The ten largest clones capture about 2.7% of the sample. The sequencing input was memory CD4+ T cells sorted from a lymph node. Taken with the paper, the label for cell subset or site translates to: memory CD4+ T cells, CD4+CD45RO+CD25-. The receptors originated from a female donor with breast cancer.

This clonotype was picked up a small number of times. V usage is TRBV20-1 and J usage is TRBJ2-3, with 8 bases aligning to TRBD2. V shed 0 bases and J 5 bases; nucleotides not matched to a gene: 4. The CDR3 length is 14 residues. Looked up from germline, CDR1 is DFQATT and CDR2 is SNEGSKA (reference sequence). CDR3 protein: CSARDPLAGDTQYF. CDR3 nucleotide sequence: TGCAGTGCTAGAGATCCGCTAGCGGGAGATACGCAGTATTTT.

This sequence joins TRBV18 and TRBJ2-1, with TRBD2 as a possible D gene (5 bases). Germline V gene sequence: CDR1 KGHSH, CDR2 LQKENI. The CDR3 has 12 amino acids. Trimming removed 6 bases from V and 8 bases from J, with 11 bases in between. The CDR3 region has the DNA TGTGCCAGCTCCGAGACGCGGGATGAGCAGTTCTTC. This encodes CASSETRDEQFF.

In its sample, this clonotype was seen a few times. This could be a read error, since a much larger clone is one nucleotide away. Because the CDR3 is missing its conserved closing phenylalanine or tryptophan, this is likely a read error. The CDR3 nucleotides read TGCGCCAGCAGCATGGCTGTTCAGGAGACCCAGTACGTC. Its protein is CASSMAVQETQYV. V usage is TRBV5-1 and J usage is TRBJ2-5; D gene uncertain. V lost 4 bases, J lost 5 bases, and 12 bases lay in between. The V gene's germline CDR1 is SGHRS and CDR2 YFSETQ. The CDR3 sequence is 13 residues long.

The chain is built from TRBV29-1 and TRBJ2-3; no clear D gene. The V and J ends lost 5 bases and 0 bases respectively, with 18 bases between them. The CDR3 spans 16 residues. The germline V gene has CDR1 SQVTM and CDR2 ANQGSEA. The DNA of the CDR3 is TGCAGCGTTTCCGCGTTAGGTCGGACGAGCACAGATACGCAGTATTTT. It codes for CSVSALGRTSTDTQYF.

This clonotype showed up just a few times. Given the absence of the conserved phenylalanine or tryptophan at the CDR3 end, a read error is likely. The chain employs TRBV7-2 and TRBJ2-7; the D gene is possibly TRBD2 (5 bases). Germline-derived CDR1 and CDR2 are SGHTA and FQGNSA. With 5 bases removed from V and 0 bases from J, the gap between germline ends came to 17 bases. The CDR3 length is 16 residues. The CDR3 DNA follows: TGTGCCAGCAGCCTCAACCGACTGGGGAGCTCCTACGAGCAGTACCTC. This gives the protein CASSLNRLGSSYEQYL.

The chain uses TRBV29-1 and TRBJ2-1, with 9 bases matching TRBD1. CDR1 and CDR2 from the germline V gene are SQVTM and ANQGSEA. The CDR3 contains 14 residues. Losses at the gene ends were 4 bases for V and 9 bases for J; bases not matched to a gene: 10. This CDR3 is CSVGLDRGKGEQFF. In nucleotides, the CDR3 is TGCAGCGTTGGGCTGGACAGGGGAAAGGGTGAGCAGTTCTTC.

The chain is built from TRBV29-1 and TRBJ2-5, with 11 bases identical to TRBD2. The ends lost 7 bases at V and 5 bases at J; junction bases unmatched: 9. CDR1 and CDR2 from the germline V gene are SQVTM and ANQGSEA. The CDR3 runs 14 residues. The CDR3 DNA is TGCAGCGCCCTTAGCGGGAGGGCCTTCGAGACCCAGTACTTC. This translates into CSALSGRAFETQYF.

This clonotype was seen only a few times. This chain uses TRBV29-1 with TRBJ2-3; D might be TRBD2 (6 bases). V was trimmed by 6 bases and J by 6 bases, leaving 19 bases between them. The CDR3 loop spans 14 amino acids. Germline lookup yields CDR1 SQVTM and CDR2 ANQGSEA. The CDR3 DNA sequence: TGCAGCGTGAAACGGGGGTCGCCTTCGGATACGCAGTATTTT. Protein product: CSVKRGSPSDTQYF.

In this sample, this clonotype turned up many times. This chain uses TRBV20-1 with TRBJ2-3; possibly TRBD2 for D (6 bases). The CDR3 runs 15 residues. Deletions cut 3 bases from V and 3 bases from J, with 16 bases between. In germline, CDR1 is DFQATT, CDR2 SNEGSKA (reference sequence). The CDR3 here is CSASSSGHKTDTQYF. CDR3 nucleotides: TGCAGTGCTAGCTCAAGCGGGCACAAGACAGATACGCAGTATTTT.

J is TRBJ2-3 and V is TRBV20-1, with 14 nucleotides matching TRBD2. The junction had 9 bases not matched to a gene; V was cut back by 8 bases and J by 5 bases. The CDR3 length is 15 residues. The germline CDR1 and CDR2 sequences are DFQATT and SNEGSKA (reference sequence). The CDR3: CSSTSGRGAGDTQYF. In nucleotides, the CDR3 is TGCAGTTCGACTAGCGGGAGGGGAGCTGGAGATACGCAGTATTTT.

In its sample, this clonotype was seen a few times. The rearrangement uses TRBV6-2 or TRBV6-3 and TRBJ2-1; 9 nucleotides align to TRBD1. Per germline, CDR1 MNHEY and CDR2 SVGEGT. V gave up 4 bases and J gave up 8 bases; unmatched junction bases: 9. The CDR3 is 15 residues long. For the CDR3, the DNA is TGTGCCAGCAGTTCCCCGGGACAGGGAAGTGATGAGCAGTTCTTC. Amino acid sequence: CASSSPGQGSDEQFF.

This clonotype was observed many times. The chain combines TRBV20-1 with TRBJ2-1; D may correspond to TRBD1 or TRBD2 (7 bases each). This CDR3 comprises 16 residues. Germline V lookup: CDR1 DFQATT, CDR2 SNEGSKA (reference sequence). V lost 5 bases and J lost 8, with 25 bases in between. In nucleotides, the CDR3 is TGCAGTGCTTCCTCCTTTGAGGGGGCTAGCGGTCATGAGCAGTTCTTC. It yields the protein CSASSFEGASGHEQFF.

The chain combines TRBV11-3 with TRBJ2-7; D remains unclear. The V end lost 6 bases, the J end lost 6 bases, and 15 bases lay between the germline ends. The CDR3 runs to 13 residues. In germline, CDR1 is SGHNT, CDR2 YENEEA. CDR3 sequence (DNA): TGTGCCAGCAGTCCCCTGACGGATGCCGAGCAGTACTTC. Translating it yields CASSPLTDAEQYF.

This clonotype was seen only a few times. This chain uses TRBV15 with TRBJ1-1; D uncertain. Germline assignment: CDR1 LNHNV and CDR2 YYDKDF (reference sequence). V lost 4 bases, J lost 8 bases, and 14 bases lay in between. The CDR3 length is 13 residues. Written as DNA, the CDR3 is TGTGCCACCAGCATAGGAGTACTAAGGGAAGCTTTCTTT. Translated: CATSIGVLREAFF.

This clonotype was found a few times. CDR3 loop: CASSSFTPVTYAGYTF. CDR3 DNA sequence: TGTGCCAGCAGTTCCTTCACGCCGGTGACTTACGCTGGCTACACCTTC. V is TRBV6-2 or TRBV6-3 and J is TRBJ1-2; D unresolved. From germline, CDR1 is MNHEY and CDR2 SVGEGT. V lost 4 bases and J 7 bases, leaving 22 bases between the germline ends. The CDR3 is made up of 16 amino acids.

Concerning this clonotype itself: One end of the junction varies from germline; a read error may be responsible. This sequence joins TRBV7-7 and TRBJ2-5; 9 positions agree with TRBD2. This CDR3 region has 15 residues. Germline V gives CDR1 SSHAT, CDR2 FNYEAQ (reference sequence). The chain's CDR3 is CASSQGAGGQETQYF. CDR3 bases: TGTGCTAGCAGCCAAGGGGCGGGGGGGCAAGAGACCCAGTACTTC.

This clonotype has a handful of counts. Here the CDR3 DNA reads TGTGCCAGCAGTCTACAGGGCCATGACACTGAAGCTTTCTTT. Translating it yields CASSLQGHDTEAFF. This chain links TRBV6-5 with TRBJ1-1; a weak D match, TRBD1 (6 bases). V dropped 5 bases and J dropped 3 bases, with 13 bases sitting between them. Germline-derived CDR1 and CDR2 are MNHEY and SVGAGI. The CDR3 contains 14 residues.

This clonotype has a count of ten or more. The chain has TRBV6-1 and TRBJ1-6, with D perhaps matching TRBD1 (5 bases). Germline CDR1 MNHNS, CDR2 SASEGT. The ends were cut back, 2 bases at V and 7 bases at J, with 9 bases in the middle. The CDR3 length is 14 residues. This CDR3 reads CASSEQGKNSPLHF. The CDR3 coding sequence is TGTGCCAGCAGTGAACAGGGCAAAAATTCACCCCTCCACTTT.

This clonotype has ten or more counts. The gene calls are TRBV6-5 and TRBJ1-2, with D perhaps matching TRBD1 (5 bases). The CDR3 sequence is 15 residues long. Per the germline V gene, CDR1 is MNHEY and CDR2 is SVGAGI. Trimming stripped 2 bases from V and 2 bases from J, with 12 bases between. The CDR3 coding sequence is TGTGCCAGCAGTTACGACCCGGGACGGAACTATGGCTACACCTTC. It translates to CASSYDPGRNYGYTF.

This clonotype appeared a single time. The chain combines TRBV20-1 with TRBJ2-7; D tentatively reads TRBD1 or TRBD2 (5 bases each). Looked up from germline, CDR1 is DFQATT and CDR2 is SNEGSKA (reference sequence). V lost 5 bases, J lost 0 bases, and 23 bases lay in between. The CDR3 loop spans 17 amino acids. CDR3 protein: CSAGNNRDPDFSYEQYF. As DNA, the CDR3 is TGCAGTGCTGGAAATAACCGGGACCCCGATTTCTCCTACGAGCAGTACTTC.

V usage is TRBV7-2 and J usage is TRBJ2-1; 7 nucleotides align to TRBD2. The length of the CDR3 is 15 residues. The V gene's germline CDR1 is SGHTA and CDR2 FQGNSA. J gave up 7 bases and V 5 bases, and 11 bases lay outside the gene matches. The CDR3 region is CASSPQVGGDNEQFF. The CDR3 nucleotides are TGTGCCAGCAGCCCACAGGTGGGAGGGGATAATGAGCAGTTCTTC.

This clonotype came up a few times. This chain connects TRBV11-2 to TRBJ2-3; D is perhaps TRBD2 (6 bases). The germline gives CDR1 SGHAT, CDR2 FQNNGV. The CDR3 loop spans 15 amino acids. V lost 4 bases, J lost 2 bases, and 13 bases lay in between. The chain's CDR3 is CASSSSGSITDTQYF. CDR3 in DNA: TGTGCCAGCAGCTCCAGCGGGTCTATCACAGATACGCAGTATTTT.

This clonotype was counted a few times. V and J are TRBV5-6 and TRBJ2-5; TRBD1 matches 9 bases. The CDR3 extends over 14 amino acids. Germline V gene sequence: CDR1 SGHDT, CDR2 YYEEEE. Losses at the gene ends were 3 bases for V and 5 bases for J; bases not matched to a gene: 5. In nucleotides, the CDR3 is TGTGCCAGCAGCTGGAACAGGGGGCAGGAGACCCAGTACTTC. This sequence encodes CASSWNRGQETQYF.

This clonotype turned up a few times. The chain joins TRBV20-1 to TRBJ1-3; TRBD1 matches at 9 bases. J lost 5 bases, V lost 6 bases, and 5 bases had no gene match. This CDR3 spans 13 amino acids. From germline, CDR1 is DFQATT and CDR2 SNEGSKA (reference sequence). CDR3 DNA sequence: TGCAGTGCGGGACAGGGTAACAGAAACACCATATATTTT. Translation gives CSAGQGNRNTIYF.

In its sample, this clonotype was seen a few times. The chain employs TRBV2 and TRBJ2-7, with a possible D match to TRBD1 (5 bases). V was shortened by 6 bases and J by 6 bases, with 18 bases between the two germline ends. Germline V lookup: CDR1 SNHLY, CDR2 FYNNEI. CDR3 size: 14 residues. The CDR3, as DNA: TGTGCCAGCAGGGACGGTGTAGGGGTCCGCGAGCAGTACTTC. Amino acid sequence: CASRDGVGVREQYF.

The V call is TRBV5-1, the J call TRBJ2-1, with D maybe TRBD2 (5 bases). The CDR3 sequence is 13 residues long. Germline V gene data show CDR1 as SGHRS and CDR2 as YFSETQ. Trimming removed 6 bases from V and 12 bases from J, with 19 bases in between. CDR3 DNA sequence: TGCGCCAGCACGGAGAGCGGCCCCACGCCGCAGTTCTTC. This codes for CASTESGPTPQFF.

CDR3 nucleotide sequence: TGTGCCAGCAGTTCGACAGACAGGGTCACAGATACGCAGTATTTT. Residues: CASSSTDRVTDTQYF. J is TRBJ2-3 and V is TRBV12-3 or TRBV12-4, with 7 bases identical to TRBD1. V lost 4 bases, J lost 2 bases, and 6 bases stayed unmatched. This CDR3 contains 15 residues.

A few counts support this clonotype. The rearrangement joins TRBV6-6 to TRBJ1-1; 9 nucleotides align to TRBD1. There are 15 residues in the CDR3. Germline V gene data show CDR1 as MNHNY and CDR2 as SVGAGI (reference sequence). The V gene end was trimmed by 7 bases and the J gene end by 6 bases; junction bases not matched to a gene: 12. The CDR3 nucleotides read TGTGCCAGCACCTCTACCGGGACAGGGCCCTCTGAAGCTTTCTTT. Amino acids: CASTSTGTGPSEAFF.

This clonotype showed up just once. This rearrangement joins TRBV11-2 to TRBJ2-6, with D perhaps matching TRBD2 (5 bases). This CDR3 is built from 16 residues. Per the germline V gene, CDR1 is SGHAT and CDR2 is FQNNGV. The V end was cut by 5 bases, the J end by 3 bases, with 14 bases between. DNA for the CDR3: TGTGCCAGCAGCAAAGGCCCCGCGGGTGGGGCCAACGTCCTGACTTTC. Its protein product is CASSKGPAGGANVLTF.

Ten or more counts support this clonotype. The chain has TRBV10-3 and TRBJ2-3; D remains ambiguous. This CDR3 has 13 amino acids. Trimming took 6 bases from V and 6 from J, leaving 13 bases between them. The germline gives CDR1 ENHRY, CDR2 SYGVKD. CDR3 residues: CAIRDGLWDTQYF. CDR3 in DNA: TGTGCCATCAGGGACGGCCTGTGGGATACGCAGTATTTT.

The sample holds a few counts of this clonotype. J is TRBJ2-2 and V is TRBV7-3; 7 bases fit TRBD1. V lost 5 bases and J lost 1; bases outside the gene matches: 4. This CDR3 has 15 residues. CDR1 is SGHTA, CDR2 FQGTGA, per germline. CDR3 sequence (DNA): TGTGCCAGCAGCCCACAGGGGAGGAACACCGGGGAGCTGTTTTTT. This codes for CASSPQGRNTGELFF.

For this clonotype: A clone one base away is much larger, so this may be a read error. V is TRBV2 and J is TRBJ2-7, with 7 nucleotides matching TRBD1. The CDR3 covers 13 residues. The V gene's germline CDR1 is SNHLY and CDR2 FYNNEI. J gave up 5 bases and V 4 bases, and 5 bases lay outside the gene matches. CDR3 loop: CASSGTGPHEQYF. In DNA form, the CDR3 reads TGTGCCAGCAGTGGGACAGGACCCCACGAGCAGTACTTC.